These 9 T cell receptor beta chains came from one sample sequenced in a study of cytomegalovirus exposure and HLA in healthy donors listed by TCRdb under 2017. The library was generated by the immunoSEQ multiplex PCR assay. TCRdb obtained this table from immuneACCESS and retained in-frame rearrangements with V and J assigned. These tables miss some clones; where compared with another copy, unresolved V genes account for less than half of the shortfall, and the remainder is unexplained. The sample records over 150,000 clones, about 90% of which are singletons. Jointly, the top ten make up 3% of the sample. The sequencing sample was made of PBMCs. These receptors all stem from a woman under 30 in good health and CMV-seropositive.

The chain carries TRBV6-5 and TRBJ2-7; 7 positions match TRBD1. This CDR3 has 14 residues. V shed 6 bases and J 1 base; nucleotides not matched to a gene: 6. Germline CDR1 is MNHEY and CDR2 is SVGAGI. The CDR3 spells CASRATGLSYEQYF. The CDR3 DNA reads as TGTGCCAGCAGAGCGACAGGGTTATCCTACGAGCAGTACTTC.

Only a few counts were recorded for this clone. The chain combines TRBV10-1 with TRBJ2-7; 7 bases line up with TRBD1. Trimming took 5 bases from V and 4 from J; bases not matched to a gene: 5. CDR3 size: 13 residues. Germline lookup yields CDR1 WNHNN and CDR2 SYGVQD (reference sequence). CDR3 nucleotide sequence: TGCGCCAGCAGTAAGCCAGGGGGATACGAGCAGTACTTC. Translation: CASSKPGGYEQYF.

The chain uses TRBV4-2 and TRBJ2-7, with D possibly TRBD2 on 6 matching bases. The CDR3 length is 15 residues. CDR1 and CDR2 from the germline V gene are LGHNA and YNFKEQ. V lost 6 bases and J 3 bases, leaving 18 bases between the germline ends. The DNA of the CDR3 is TGTGCCAGCAGTCCCTCCTCTAGCGATGTCTACGAGCAGTACTTC. Its translation is CASSPSSSDVYEQYF.

This chain connects TRBV6-1 to TRBJ1-2; 11 nucleotides match TRBD1. V lost 5 bases to trimming and J lost 8 bases; unmatched junction nucleotides: 10. The CDR3 contains 15 residues. Per germline, CDR1 MNHNS and CDR2 SASEGT. The CDR3 is CASSSRDRDRGGYTF. CDR3 DNA sequence: TGTGCCAGCAGTTCGCGTGACCGGGACAGGGGGGGCTACACCTTC.

The chain couples TRBV27 to TRBJ2-1, with 11 nucleotides matching TRBD2. The ends lost 6 bases at V and 4 bases at J; junction bases unmatched: 8. The germline CDR1 and CDR2 sequences are MNHEY and SMNVEV (reference sequence). This CDR3 comprises 16 residues. CDR3 sequence reads: CASRLEVAGGYNEQFF. The CDR3 nucleotides read TGTGCCAGCAGGCTCGAGGTAGCGGGAGGGTACAATGAGCAGTTCTTC.

The rearrangement uses TRBV7-6 and TRBJ2-7; D is perhaps TRBD2 (6 bases). Trimming pared 1 base from V and 3 bases from J, leaving 10 bases between. The CDR3 runs to 14 residues. Germline lookup yields CDR1 SGHVS and CDR2 FNYEAQ. The CDR3 DNA follows: TGTGCCAGCAGCTTAGGGGATAGCGGCTACGAGCAGTACTTC. This encodes CASSLGDSGYEQYF.

This clone appeared a single time. The chain has TRBV7-6 and TRBJ1-4; tentative D call: TRBD1 (6 bases). Trimming took 5 bases from V and 1 from J, leaving 14 bases between them. Germline V gene data show CDR1 as SGHVS and CDR2 as FNYEAQ. The CDR3 loop spans 16 amino acids. The CDR3 DNA sequence: TGTGCCAGCAGCCTGGGGGGGCGAGGAACTAATGAAAAACTGTTTTTT. This gives the protein CASSLGGRGTNEKLFF.

V usage is TRBV4-3 and J usage is TRBJ2-6, with D possibly matching TRBD2 (6 bases). Trimming took 0 bases from V and 0 from J, leaving 12 bases between them. Germline CDR1 is LGHNA and CDR2 is YSLEER. CDR3 length equals 18 residues. The CDR3 is CASSQDREQSSGANVLTF. The CDR3 coding sequence is TGCGCCAGCAGCCAAGATCGGGAGCAAAGCTCTGGGGCCAACGTCCTGACTTTC.

The gene calls are TRBV9 and TRBJ2-3; 15 bases agree with TRBD2. Trimming at V came to 4 bases and at J to 4 bases, leaving 10 bases not matched to a gene. The CDR3 loop spans 18 amino acids. The V gene's germline CDR1 is SGDLS and CDR2 YYNGEE. The CDR3 DNA reads TGTGCCAGCAGCTTGGGACTAGCGGGAGGCGGGGCAGCAGATACGCAGTATTTT. It codes for CASSLGLAGGGAADTQYF.